The 6 T cell receptor beta chains below come from one sample, sequenced in a study of T cell responses to AZD1222 COVID-19 vaccine. TCRdb's copy holds only in-frame clones and misses some; the assay was immunoSEQ multiplex PCR. Found here are about 140,000 clones, approximately 91% of them singletons; the top ten hold 1.9%. The input for sequencing was peripheral blood, taken 28 days after the second AZD1222 dose. The receptor source for this set is an adult who received the AZD1222 COVID-19 vaccine.

V gene TRBV29-1 combines with J gene TRBJ2-3; maybe TRBD2 (6 bases). Trimming took off 6 bases at V and 3 bases at J, with 13 bases between the two ends. The germline V gene encodes CDR1 SQVTM and CDR2 ANQGSEA. The CDR3 covers 13 residues. CDR3 sequence (DNA): TGCAGCGTGTTTCTAGCGCCGACAGATACGCAGTATTTT. Translating gives CSVFLAPTDTQYF.

This clone was picked up one time. The rearrangement joins TRBV6-4 to TRBJ1-1; D uncertain. Trimming took 8 bases from V and 0 from J, leaving 10 bases between them. Germline V CDR1 and CDR2: MRHNA, SNTAGT. The CDR3 totals 13 residues. For the CDR3, the DNA is TGTGCCAGCCGACCCGGGGTGAACACTGAAGCTTTCTTT. The encoded protein is CASRPGVNTEAFF.

The chain employs TRBV27 and TRBJ1-1; D is unresolved. Germline values: CDR1 MNHEY, CDR2 SMNVEV (reference sequence). Trimming stripped 4 bases from V and 2 bases from J, with 20 bases between. The CDR3 is 17 residues long. DNA of the CDR3: TGTGCCAGCAGTTCGCTTGATAAAACGGGGAAAAACACTGAAGCTTTCTTT. Translated, it gives CASSSLDKTGKNTEAFF.

This chain links TRBV14 with TRBJ2-1; D may correspond to TRBD1 or TRBD2 (6 bases each). CDR1 and CDR2 (germline): SGHDN, FVKESK. The CDR3 sequence is 15 residues long. Trimming took 4 bases from V and 7 from J, leaving 17 bases between them. CDR3 region: CASSPIWGAKNEQFF. CDR3 in DNA: TGTGCCAGCAGCCCCATCTGGGGGGCGAAAAATGAGCAGTTCTTC.

The V call is TRBV12-3 or TRBV12-4, the J call TRBJ2-7, with D uncertain. The CDR3 runs to 11 residues. V was trimmed by 1 base and J by 7 bases, leaving 5 bases between them. CDR3 residues: CASSLGLEQYF. The CDR3 nucleotides are TGTGCCAGCAGTTTAGGATTAGAGCAGTACTTC.

This clone was found once. The rearrangement uses TRBV10-3 and TRBJ1-5, with 8 bases aligning to TRBD1. The germline gives CDR1 ENHRY, CDR2 SYGVKD. Trimming cost V 5 bases and J 2 bases; bases outside gene matches: 5. This CDR3 contains 15 residues. The CDR3 coding sequence is TGTGCCATCAGTAACAGGGGGTTTGGCAATCAGCCCCAGCATTTT. It codes for CAISNRGFGNQPQHF.